Included here is one T cell receptor beta chain sequence, with context. What it recognizes is unknown. This sample was taken from a study of cytomegalovirus exposure and HLA in healthy donors. Use of 60 Vbeta and 13 Jbeta primers characterized the PCR. Here immunoSEQ multiplex PCR was the method, and the copy in TCRdb shows in-frame clones only, minus some. This table holds 150,000 to 200,000 clones, approximately 86% found once. Germline CDR1 MNHEY, CDR2 SVGAGI. The germline V and J ends were trimmed by 5 bases and 5 bases, with 12 bases remaining between them. The CDR3 spans 13 residues. Study outcomes and limitations: As confirmed in vitro, a few CMV-associated chains were specific for CMV antigens. Researchers had no immune exposure information except CMV serostatus available.

The J gene is TRBJ1-2, the V gene TRBV6-5, with D tentatively TRBD1 (6 bases). This TCR was recovered from a woman in her late teens or twenties in good health and CMV-seronegative. The source material was PBMCs. CDR3 bases: TGTGCCAGCAGTACCCGGACAGATTATGGCTACACCTTC. The encoded protein is CASSTRTDYGYTF.